A selection of T cell receptor beta chains follows, all from one sample in a study of tumor and adjacent non-tumor tissue in lung cancer. TCRdb itself ran the multiplex PCR reads through MiXCR, one entry per CDR3 protein. The sample shows more than 60,000 distinct CDR3 sequences, around 76% of them seen only once. Sequencing was done on a sample of distant non-tumor lung tissue. All receptors come from a man aged 60 to 69 with non-small cell lung cancer. Both conserved end residues are part of each CDR3. The order of the fields is clone size, J gene, V gene, D gene, CDR3 protein, CDR3 DNA. D genes are given only for firm matches. Expanded clones get a size class; other rows say once, few or many, or leave the size out.

clone_size: few; j_call: TRBJ2-1; v_call: TRBV4-1; d_call: TRBD1; cdr3_aa: CASSPLDRGNEQFF; cdr3_nt: TGTGCCAGCAGCCCCCTGGACAGGGGCAATGAGCAGTTCTTC
clone_size: -; j_call: TRBJ2-5; v_call: TRBV27; d_call: -; cdr3_aa: CASSFLVGKTQYF; cdr3_nt: TGTGCCAGCAGTTTCCTGGTTGGTAAGACCCAGTACTTC
clone_size: -; j_call: TRBJ1-1; v_call: TRBV6-5; d_call: -; cdr3_aa: CANSKPGDTEAFF; cdr3_nt: TGTGCCAACAGTAAGCCCGGGGACACTGAAGCATTCTTT
clone_size: -; j_call: TRBJ1-2; v_call: TRBV5-5; d_call: -; cdr3_aa: CASSLEDYGYTF; cdr3_nt: TGTGCCAGCAGCTTGGAGGACTATGGCTACACCTTC
clone_size: -; j_call: TRBJ2-3; v_call: TRBV10-3; d_call: TRBD1; cdr3_aa: CSISEDGTGGKDTLYF; cdr3_nt: TGTTCCATCAGTGAGGACGGGACAGGGGGCAAAGATACGCTGTATTTT
clone_size: once; j_call: TRBJ2-1; v_call: TRBV11-2; d_call: -; cdr3_aa: CASGSLNEQFF; cdr3_nt: TGTGCAAGCGGCTCCTTAAATGAGCAGTTCTTC
clone_size: few; j_call: TRBJ2-3; v_call: TRBV11-1; d_call: TRBD2; cdr3_aa: CASRLTSGASTDTQYF; cdr3_nt: TGTGCCAGTAGGTTGACTAGCGGGGCTAGCACAGATACGCAGTATTTT
clone_size: -; j_call: TRBJ2-6; v_call: TRBV10-3; d_call: TRBD2; cdr3_aa: CAISEHGTSGRDSGANVLSF; cdr3_nt: TGTGCCATCAGTGAACATGGGACTAGCGGGAGGGACTCCGGGGCTAACGTCCTGAGTTTC
clone_size: -; j_call: TRBJ2-1; v_call: TRBV29-1; d_call: TRBD2; cdr3_aa: CSVPLLAGSGIEQFF; cdr3_nt: TGCAGCGTTCCACTATTAGCGGGATCTGGGATTGAGCAGTTCTTC
clone_size: -; j_call: TRBJ1-3; v_call: TRBV29-1; d_call: -; cdr3_aa: CSVTGGANGNTIYF; cdr3_nt: TGCAGCGTCACCGGGGGGGCGAACGGAAACACCATATATTTT
clone_size: -; j_call: TRBJ2-7; v_call: TRBV11-2; d_call: -; cdr3_aa: CASSLAQVEYEQYF; cdr3_nt: TGTGCCAGCAGCTTAGCCCAGGTTGAATACGAGCAGTACTTC
clone_size: -; j_call: TRBJ2-5; v_call: TRBV6-5; d_call: -; cdr3_aa: CASASGRETQYF; cdr3_nt: TGTGCCAGCGCCTCGGGCCGTGAGACCCAGTACTTT
clone_size: -; j_call: TRBJ1-1; v_call: TRBV11-1; d_call: -; cdr3_aa: CASSLAPDAEPFF; cdr3_nt: TGTGCCAGCAGCTTAGCGCCGGATGCTGAACCTTTCTTT
clone_size: -; j_call: TRBJ2-7; v_call: TRBV29-1; d_call: TRBD1; cdr3_aa: CSDIDRDRGNEQYF; cdr3_nt: TGCAGTGATATCGACCGGGACAGGGGCAACGAGCAGTACTTC
clone_size: -; j_call: TRBJ2-1; v_call: TRBV10-3; d_call: TRBD1; cdr3_aa: CAINSGTGDNEQFF; cdr3_nt: TGTGCCATCAATTCCGGAACAGGGGACAATGAGCAGTTCTTC
clone_size: -; j_call: TRBJ2-1; v_call: TRBV4-1; d_call: -; cdr3_aa: CASRKGYNEQFF; cdr3_nt: TGCGCCAGCAGAAAAGGGTACAATGAGCAGTTTTTC
clone_size: -; j_call: TRBJ2-3; v_call: TRBV28; d_call: TRBD2; cdr3_aa: CDSSLGLAGGISTDTQYF; cdr3_nt: TGTGACAGCAGTTTGGGGCTAGCGGGAGGAATTAGCACAGATACGCAGTACTTT
clone_size: -; j_call: TRBJ2-3; v_call: TRBV4-2; d_call: TRBD2; cdr3_aa: CASSQGGTSDTDTQYF; cdr3_nt: TGTGCTAGCAGTCAAGGAGGCACTAGCGACACAGATACGCAGTATTTT
clone_size: few; j_call: TRBJ1-3; v_call: TRBV7-9; d_call: -; cdr3_aa: CASSRGGPGNTIHF; cdr3_nt: TGTGCCAGCAGCCGAGGGGGTCCAGGAAACACCATACATTTT
clone_size: -; j_call: TRBJ2-6; v_call: TRBV27; d_call: TRBD1; cdr3_aa: CASSLWGTGESGANVLTF; cdr3_nt: TGTGCCAGCAGTTTATGGGGGACAGGGGAATCTGGGGCCAACGTCCTGACTTTC
clone_size: -; j_call: TRBJ2-1; v_call: TRBV28; d_call: -; cdr3_aa: CVTSPSGAYNEQFF; cdr3_nt: TGTGTCACCAGTCCTAGTGGTGCCTACAATGAGCAGTTCTTC
clone_size: -; j_call: TRBJ2-3; v_call: TRBV10-3; d_call: TRBD1; cdr3_aa: CAISGRGRRIDTQYF; cdr3_nt: TGTGCCATCAGTGGTAGGGGGCGTCGCATAGATACGCAATATTTT
clone_size: many; j_call: TRBJ2-7; v_call: TRBV20-1; d_call: -; cdr3_aa: CSARASHLTGEQYF; cdr3_nt: TGCAGTGCTAGAGCATCCCATCTGACTGGCGAGCAGTACTTC
clone_size: once; j_call: TRBJ2-4; v_call: TRBV6-2/TRBV6-3; d_call: -; cdr3_aa: CASSPLQCGAKNIQYF; cdr3_nt: TGTGCCAGCAGTCCCCTTCAGTGTGGAGCCAAAAACATTCAGTACTTC
clone_size: -; j_call: TRBJ2-2; v_call: TRBV29-1; d_call: -; cdr3_aa: CRVVGLNTGELFF; cdr3_nt: TGCAGGGTTGTGGGACTTAACACCGGGGAACTGTTTTTT
clone_size: -; j_call: TRBJ2-3; v_call: TRBV6-1; d_call: TRBD2; cdr3_aa: CAGSEAGSRRTDTQCF; cdr3_nt: TGTGCCGGCAGTGAAGCGGGGTCCCGACGAACAGATACGCAGTGTTTT
clone_size: -; j_call: TRBJ1-1; v_call: TRBV11-2; d_call: -; cdr3_aa: CASSLKKTEAFF; cdr3_nt: TGTGCCAGCAGTTTAAAGAAGACTGAAGCTTTCTTT
clone_size: -; j_call: TRBJ2-2; v_call: TRBV10-1; d_call: -; cdr3_aa: CASSESRGAGELFF; cdr3_nt: TGCGCCAGCAGTGAGTCGCGAGGAGCCGGGGAACTGTTTTTT
clone_size: -; j_call: TRBJ2-3; v_call: TRBV5-1; d_call: TRBD2; cdr3_aa: CASSLLTSGSNTDTQYF; cdr3_nt: TGCGCCAGCAGCCTACTGACTAGCGGGAGTAACACAGATACGCAGTATTTT
clone_size: many; j_call: TRBJ2-2; v_call: TRBV5-6; d_call: -; cdr3_aa: CASSLAWGPGELFF; cdr3_nt: TGTGCCAGCAGCTTGGCGTGGGGGCCCGGGGAGCTGTTTTTT
clone_size: -; j_call: TRBJ2-7; v_call: TRBV11-3; d_call: -; cdr3_aa: CASGLMAGNYEQHF; cdr3_nt: TGTGCCAGCGGCTTAATGGCAGGGAACTACGAGCAGCACTTC
clone_size: few; j_call: TRBJ2-3; v_call: TRBV6-5; d_call: TRBD2; cdr3_aa: CASLTSGTADMQYF; cdr3_nt: TGTGCCAGTTTGACTAGCGGGACAGCAGATATGCAGTATTTT
clone_size: -; j_call: TRBJ2-1; v_call: TRBV29-1; d_call: -; cdr3_aa: CSTEKWENNEQFF; cdr3_nt: TGCAGCACTGAGAAGTGGGAAAACAATGAGCAGTTCTTC
clone_size: -; j_call: TRBJ2-3; v_call: TRBV29-1; d_call: TRBD1; cdr3_aa: CSAQTGASSTDTQYF; cdr3_nt: TGCAGCGCCCAGACAGGGGCAAGTAGCACAGATACGCAGTATTTT
clone_size: -; j_call: TRBJ2-5; v_call: TRBV11-2; d_call: TRBD2; cdr3_aa: CASCLERGSQETQYF; cdr3_nt: TGTGCCAGCTGCTTAGAGCGGGGGTCACAAGAGACCCAATACTTC
clone_size: -; j_call: TRBJ2-3; v_call: TRBV11-2; d_call: -; cdr3_aa: CASSSHLTRGSSDTQYF; cdr3_nt: TGTGCTAGCAGCTCCCACCTGACTAGAGGGAGTTCAGATACGCAGTATTTT
clone_size: -; j_call: TRBJ2-7; v_call: TRBV29-1; d_call: TRBD1; cdr3_aa: CGVAALDRGRFEQYF; cdr3_nt: TGCGGCGTCGCTGCACTTGACAGGGGGCGCTTCGAGCAGTACTTC
clone_size: many; j_call: TRBJ1-1; v_call: TRBV6-1; d_call: -; cdr3_aa: CASPTTAGNTEAFF; cdr3_nt: TGTGCCAGCCCTACCACGGCAGGGAACACTGAAGCTTTCTTT
clone_size: -; j_call: TRBJ2-1; v_call: TRBV7-2; d_call: -; cdr3_aa: CVSSLPPSGHNEQFF; cdr3_nt: TGTGTCAGCAGTTTACCTCCTAGTGGGCACAATGAGCAGTTCTTC
clone_size: -; j_call: TRBJ2-1; v_call: TRBV6-5; d_call: -; cdr3_aa: CASSTYSDRAEQFF; cdr3_nt: TGTGCCAGCAGTACGTACTCAGATCGGGCCGAGCAGTTCTTC
clone_size: -; j_call: TRBJ1-2; v_call: TRBV29-1; d_call: -; cdr3_aa: CSVSPQQDRGYTF; cdr3_nt: TGTAGCGTCTCACCCCAACAGGATCGCGGCTACACCTTC
clone_size: few; j_call: TRBJ2-7; v_call: TRBV28; d_call: -; cdr3_aa: CVSSFGRGYEQYF; cdr3_nt: TGTGTCAGCAGTTTTGGCAGGGGCTACGAGCAGTACTTT
clone_size: many; j_call: TRBJ1-1; v_call: TRBV6-5; d_call: -; cdr3_aa: CASSTAQGRTEAFF; cdr3_nt: TGTGCCAGCAGTACCGCCCAGGGGAGGACTGAAGCTTTCTTT
clone_size: -; j_call: TRBJ1-5; v_call: TRBV28; d_call: -; cdr3_aa: CASRPRANNQSQHF; cdr3_nt: TGTGCCAGCAGACCAAGGGCGAACAATCAGTCCCAGCATTTT
clone_size: -; j_call: TRBJ2-7; v_call: TRBV12-3/TRBV12-4; d_call: -; cdr3_aa: CVSSPWIGGLEQYF; cdr3_nt: TGTGTCAGCAGTCCCTGGATAGGGGGTCTTGAGCAGTACTTC
clone_size: -; j_call: TRBJ1-1; v_call: TRBV6-5; d_call: -; cdr3_aa: CAISYGGQVYTEAFF; cdr3_nt: TGTGCCATCAGTTACGGCGGTCAGGTGTACACCGAAGCTTTCTTT
clone_size: -; j_call: TRBJ2-1; v_call: TRBV29-1; d_call: -; cdr3_aa: CSDVVGGGGLGNEQFF; cdr3_nt: TGCAGCGATGTGGTCGGAGGGGGCGGCTTAGGGAATGAGCAGTTCTTC
clone_size: -; j_call: TRBJ1-1; v_call: TRBV28; d_call: -; cdr3_aa: CASSFRGWGNTEAFF; cdr3_nt: TGTGCCAGCAGTTTTAGAGGGTGGGGGAACACTGAAGCCTTCTTT
clone_size: -; j_call: TRBJ2-7; v_call: TRBV29-1; d_call: -; cdr3_aa: CSVRRGLEQYF; cdr3_nt: TGCAGCGTGCGAAGGGGCCTTGAGCAGTACTTC
clone_size: -; j_call: TRBJ1-1; v_call: TRBV29-1; d_call: TRBD1; cdr3_aa: CRAPAGGDTEVFF; cdr3_nt: TGCAGAGCCCCGGCAGGGGGGGACACTGAAGTTTTCTTT